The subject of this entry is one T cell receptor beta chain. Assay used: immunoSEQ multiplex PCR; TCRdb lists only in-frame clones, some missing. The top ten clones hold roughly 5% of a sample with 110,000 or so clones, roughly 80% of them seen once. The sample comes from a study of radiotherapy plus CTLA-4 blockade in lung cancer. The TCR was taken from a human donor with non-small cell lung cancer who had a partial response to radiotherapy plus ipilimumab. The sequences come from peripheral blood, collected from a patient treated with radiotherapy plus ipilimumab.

CDR3 region: CASSARGSNYGYTF. The DNA of the CDR3 is TGTGCCAGCAGTGCCAGGGGTTCTAACTATGGCTACACCTTC. The chain is built from TRBV6-1 and TRBJ1-2; D possibly corresponds to TRBD1 (6 bases). Deletions cut 4 bases from V and 0 bases from J, with 9 bases between. This CDR3 spans 14 amino acids. Germline CDR1 and CDR2: MNHNS and SASEGT.